The 28 T cell receptor beta chains reported below all come from one sample, sequenced in a study of T cells in Graves' hyperthyroidism and ophthalmopathy. What was amplified from RNA transcripts were TCR beta CDR3 regions. HTBI primers were the set used in a first-round RT-PCR of the TCR CDR3. Each CDR3 protein gets one entry after TCRdb re-called the multiplex PCR reads with MiXCR. The profile shows over 700,000 distinct CDR3 sequences, over 35% of them singletons. The sequenced sample was blood. The source of these receptors is a man in his late teens or twenties with Graves' hyperthyroidism.

Details on this clonotype: One junction end disagrees with the germline gene, perhaps due to a read error. The chain combines TRBV6-6 with TRBJ2-7; the D gene could be TRBD1 or TRBD2 (5 bases each). The CDR3 runs to 13 residues. Germline V gene sequence: CDR1 MNHNY, CDR2 SVGAGI (reference sequence). CDR3 sequence (DNA): TGTGCCAGCGGGGACGCCAGGAGTTACGGGCAGTACTTC. Amino acid sequence: CASGDARSYGQYF.

V usage is TRBV2 and J usage is TRBJ1-6, with 10 positions matching TRBD1. CDR1 is SNHLY and CDR2 is FYNNEI in the germline V gene. The CDR3 is made up of 19 amino acids. Trimming removed 8 bases from V and 0 bases from J; junction bases left unmatched: 13. The CDR3 nucleotides are TGTGCCAGCCCCCGGGCCTTGGGACAGGGGAGCTCCTATAATTCACCCCTCCACTTT. This codes for CASPRALGQGSSYNSPLHF.

The chain links TRBV13 to TRBJ2-5; 8 bases map to TRBD1. Germline CDR1 and CDR2: PRHDT and FYEKMQ (reference sequence). The ends lost 5 bases at V and 2 bases at J; junction bases unmatched: 4. This CDR3 contains 14 residues. CDR3 region: CASSLDRVQETQYF. The CDR3, as DNA: TGTGCCAGCAGCCTGGACAGGGTACAAGAGACCCAGTACTTC. Together with reference TRBV13 and TRBJ2-5, the CDR3 gives the full variable domain: AAGVIQSPRHLIKEKRETATLKCYPIPRHDTVYWYQQGPGQDPQFLISFYEKMQSDKGSIPDRFSAQQFSDYHSELNMSSLELGDSALYFCASSLDRVQETQYFGPGTRLLVL.

This clonotype was picked up many times. The rearrangement uses TRBV12-3 or TRBV12-4 and TRBJ1-5, with D maybe TRBD1 (5 bases). V lost 6 bases, J lost 9 bases, and 9 bases lay in between. The CDR3 length is 11 residues. The CDR3 is CASRAGGPQHF. Written as DNA, the CDR3 is TGTGCCAGCAGGGCCGGGGGGCCCCAGCATTTT.

This sequence joins TRBV29-1 and TRBJ2-7; TRBD1 matches 8 bases. Germline V lookup: CDR1 SQVTM, CDR2 ANQGSEA. Trimming removed 0 bases from V and 2 bases from J; junction bases left unmatched: 9. This CDR3 contains 16 residues. CDR3 loop: CSVEDREQGQAYEQYF. In DNA, the CDR3 is TGCAGCGTTGAAGATAGGGAACAGGGACAGGCCTACGAGCAGTACTTC.

This sequence joins TRBV5-1 and TRBJ2-7; maybe TRBD2 (5 bases). Trimming cost V 1 base and J 2 bases, with 10 bases left between them. This CDR3 is built from 14 residues. The V gene's germline CDR1 is SGHRS and CDR2 YFSETQ. CDR3 residues: CASSLKGATYEQYF. The CDR3, as DNA: TGCGCCAGCAGCTTGAAGGGAGCGACCTACGAGCAGTACTTC.

This clonotype was counted only a few times. The chain recombines TRBV12-3 or TRBV12-4 with TRBJ2-7; 9 bases are shared with TRBD2. CDR3 length: 16 amino acids. V lost 1 base and J lost 2; bases outside the gene matches: 6. This CDR3 reads CASSLDGLAPAYEQYF. CDR3 DNA: TGTGCCAGCAGTTTAGATGGACTAGCGCCGGCCTACGAGCAGTACTTC.

The chain couples TRBV7-2 to TRBJ2-7, with D tentatively TRBD2 (5 bases). This CDR3 is built from 14 residues. The V end lost 6 bases, the J end lost 5 bases, and 17 bases lay between the germline ends. Germline V lookup: CDR1 SGHTA, CDR2 FQGNSA. CDR3 in amino acids: CASSFPGSRNEQYF. The CDR3 DNA is TGTGCCAGCAGTTTCCCGGGGTCAAGGAACGAGCAGTACTTC.

This clonotype was observed a few times. CDR3 nucleotides: TGCAGTGCTAGAGAGTTTCCGGGACAGTCCTACGAGCAGTACTTC. Residues: CSAREFPGQSYEQYF. The rearrangement joins TRBV20-1 to TRBJ2-7, with 7 bases lining up with TRBD1. Germline trimming cut 0 bases from V and 1 base from J; bases unmatched to any gene: 6. The V gene's germline CDR1 is DFQATT and CDR2 SNEGSKA (reference sequence). The CDR3 length is 15 residues.

This clonotype has only a few counts. The chain employs TRBV20-1 and TRBJ1-2, with D maybe TRBD1 (5 bases). The ends were cut back, 4 bases at V and 3 bases at J, with 15 bases in the middle. The CDR3 extends over 14 amino acids. CDR1 and CDR2 (germline): DFQATT, SNEGSKA (reference sequence). CDR3 residues: CSATPLGVDYGYTF. For the CDR3, the DNA is TGCAGTGCTACCCCCTTGGGGGTCGACTATGGCTACACCTTC.

This rearrangement joins TRBV10-3 to TRBJ2-7; TRBD1 agrees at 9 bases. Looked up from germline, CDR1 is ENHRY and CDR2 is SYGVKD. Trimming cost V 5 bases and J 5 bases; bases outside gene matches: 7. There are 14 residues in the CDR3. The CDR3 nucleotides read TGTGCCATCAGTTACACCGGGACAGGGAACGAGCAGTACTTC. This sequence encodes CAISYTGTGNEQYF.

With regard to this clonotype: A much bigger clone sits one base away, suggesting this may be a read error. This chain links TRBV20-1 with TRBJ1-5; tentative D call: TRBD1 (5 bases). Trimming left V 5 bases short and J 0 bases short, with 14 bases between. Germline V gives CDR1 DFQATT, CDR2 SNEGSKA (reference sequence). The CDR3 covers 15 residues. The CDR3 nucleotides are TGCAGTGCTCCACGGACACCATATAGCAATCAGCCCCAGCATTTT. Protein sequence: CSAPRTPYSNQPQHF.

In the case of this clonotype: At one boundary the junction diverges from the germline segment, which might be a read error. The chain joins TRBV7-2 to TRBJ2-7; D is perhaps TRBD2 (5 bases). This CDR3 is built from 16 residues. CDR1 and CDR2 (germline): SGHTA, FQGNSA. CDR3 sequence reads: CASSQETRVSSYEQYF. Written as DNA, the CDR3 is TGCGCCAGCAGCCAAGAGACGAGGGTGAGCTCCTACGAGCAGTACTTC.

This clonotype has ten or more counts. The chain is built from TRBV20-1 and TRBJ2-7; D uncertain. Trimming cost V 6 bases and J 2 bases, with 14 bases left between them. The CDR3 sequence is 13 residues long. From germline, CDR1 is DFQATT and CDR2 SNEGSKA (reference sequence). As DNA, the CDR3 is TGCAGTGCGGACCCCGCTACTACCTACGAGCAGTACTTC. Encoded protein: CSADPATTYEQYF.

In regard to this clonotype: At one boundary the junction diverges from the germline segment, which might be a read error. The chain is built from TRBV20-1 and TRBJ2-7; TRBD2 matches at 7 bases. This CDR3 region has 11 residues. CDR1 is DFQATT, CDR2 SNEGSKA, per germline (reference sequence). DNA of the CDR3: TGCAGTGCTTTGCGGGAGTACGGGCAGTACTTC. This codes for CSALREYGQYF.

The V and J genes are TRBV6-5 and TRBJ1-1; possibly TRBD1 for D (5 bases). Trimming removed 5 bases from V and 4 bases from J, with 11 bases in between. The CDR3 sequence is 13 residues long. CDR1 MNHEY and CDR2 SVGAGI come from the germline V gene. The CDR3 nucleotides are TGTGCCAGCAGTAACAACGGGGCCACTGAAGCTTTCTTT. Translation gives CASSNNGATEAFF.

On this clonotype: One base away lies a much larger clone, so this may be a sequencing read error. The chain employs TRBV7-2 and TRBJ1-1; possible D gene TRBD1, 5 bases. CDR3 length: 13 residues. Germline-derived CDR1 and CDR2 are SGHTA and FQGNSA. V lost 3 bases and J lost 6, with 11 bases in between. CDR3 sequence (DNA): TGTGCCAGCAGCTTCAGGGATGGGGCTGAAGCTTTCTTT. It is translated as CASSFRDGAEAFF.

V and J are TRBV20-1 and TRBJ2-7; 8 nucleotides agree with TRBD2. From germline, CDR1 is DFQATT and CDR2 SNEGSKA (reference sequence). The ends lost 3 bases at V and 0 bases at J; junction bases unmatched: 7. CDR3 length: 15 amino acids. CDR3 loop: CSARWLAGHSYEQYF. CDR3 nucleotides: TGCAGTGCTAGGTGGCTAGCGGGCCACTCCTACGAGCAGTACTTC.

This clonotype was recorded once. V gene TRBV2 combines with J gene TRBJ2-2; unclear D gene. In germline, CDR1 is SNHLY, CDR2 FYNNEI. The CDR3 loop spans 11 amino acids. Between the trimmed V and J ends, which lost 8 bases and 7 bases, there was a span of 8 bases. CDR3 residues: CASGSDGELFF. In nucleotides, the CDR3 is TGTGCCAGCGGCAGTGACGGGGAGCTGTTTTTT.

This clonotype was recorded at least ten times. The chain couples TRBV2 to TRBJ1-1; D might be TRBD1 (5 bases). Per germline, CDR1 SNHLY and CDR2 FYNNEI. This CDR3 spans 15 amino acids. V lost 7 bases and J lost 3, with 18 bases in between. This chain's CDR3 is CASIVSGQGDTEAFF. CDR3 DNA: TGTGCCAGCATTGTTTCTGGGCAGGGTGACACTGAAGCTTTCTTT. Using reference TRBV2 and TRBJ1-1 for the parts outside the CDR3, the full variable domain is EPEVTQTPSHQVTQMGQEVILRCVPISNHLYFYWYRQILGQKVEFLVSFYNNEISEKSEIFDDQFSVERPDGSNFTLKIRSTKLEDSAMYFCASIVSGQGDTEAFFGQGTRLTVV.

Concerning this clonotype: The junction departs from the called germline gene at one end, perhaps through a read error. The chain combines TRBV9 with TRBJ2-7; 8 nucleotides align to TRBD1. CDR3 size: 14 residues. Germline CDR1 is SGDLS and CDR2 is YYNGEE. The DNA for the CDR3 is TGCGCCAGCAGCCAAGACAGGGGTTCGCACGAGCAGTACTTC. This sequence encodes CASSQDRGSHEQYF.

V and J are TRBV19 and TRBJ2-3; 8 bases agree with TRBD2. This CDR3 region has 15 residues. Germline CDR1 reads LNHDA; CDR2 reads SQIVND (reference sequence). V gave up 4 bases and J gave up 2 bases; unmatched junction bases: 5. CDR3 sequence reads: CASSSGRTNTDTQYF. The CDR3 nucleotides are TGTGCCAGTAGTAGCGGGAGGACTAACACAGATACGCAGTATTTT.

About this clonotype: A junction boundary mismatches the germline segment, possibly from a read error. The rearrangement links TRBV20-1 to TRBJ2-2; D possibly uses TRBD1 or TRBD2 (5 bases each). This CDR3 spans 12 amino acids. Germline V CDR1 and CDR2: DFQATT, SNEGSKA (reference sequence). CDR3 in amino acids: CSVWGNAGELFF. DNA of the CDR3: TGCAGTGTATGGGGGAACGCCGGGGAGCTGTTTTTT.

The CDR3 here is CASSSQRGATYEQYF. CDR3 sequence (DNA): TGTGCCAGCAGCTCCCAGAGGGGGGCCACCTACGAGCAGTACTTC. The chain uses TRBV7-8 and TRBJ2-7; D may correspond to TRBD1 or TRBD2 (6 bases each). The V gene lost 4 bases and the J gene lost 2 bases, with 15 bases spanning the gap. The germline V gene encodes CDR1 SGHVS and CDR2 FQNEAQ. The CDR3 is made up of 15 amino acids.

This clonotype was recorded only once. This may be a read error, as it is one base from a much larger clone. The chain carries TRBV6-5 and TRBJ1-4; D gene uncertain. Germline V gene sequence: CDR1 MNHEY, CDR2 SVGAGI. The CDR3 sequence is 11 residues long. As DNA, the CDR3 is TGTGCCATCAGTTACGGTGAAAAACTGTTTTTT. As protein: CAISYGEKLFF.

Comment on this clonotype: At one of its ends the junction is not consistent with the germline gene, which may arise from a read error. V and J are TRBV19 and TRBJ2-7, with 9 bases fitting TRBD1. This CDR3 has 13 residues. Germline loops: CDR1 LNHDA, CDR2 SQIVND (reference sequence). CDR3: CASDSGTGLERYF. As DNA, the CDR3 is TGTGCCAGCGACTCCGGGACAGGGCTCGAGCGGTACTTC.

This clonotype appeared a few times. The genes are TRBV7-6 and TRBJ2-7; the D gene is possibly TRBD1 (6 bases). Germline V gene sequence: CDR1 SGHVS, CDR2 FNYEAQ. This CDR3 contains 19 residues. Trimming cost V 7 bases and J 4 bases, with 32 bases left between them. This CDR3 is CASTLSPWGRDTRAYEQYF. The CDR3 nucleotides read TGTGCCAGCACCCTCTCACCTTGGGGCCGGGACACACGGGCTTACGAGCAGTACTTC.

This clonotype was observed many times. V is TRBV2 and J is TRBJ1-1, with a tentative D call TRBD1 (5 bases). V was shortened by 1 base and J by 4 bases, with 7 bases between the two germline ends. CDR1 is SNHLY, CDR2 FYNNEI, per germline. CDR3 length: 13 residues. The CDR3 region has the DNA TGTGCCAGCAGTGAAGAGGGGAGCACTGAAGCTTTCTTT. Encoded protein: CASSEEGSTEAFF. Drawing the rest from reference TRBV2 and TRBJ1-1, the complete variable domain is EPEVTQTPSHQVTQMGQEVILRCVPISNHLYFYWYRQILGQKVEFLVSFYNNEISEKSEIFDDQFSVERPDGSNFTLKIRSTKLEDSAMYFCASSEEGSTEAFFGQGTRLTVV.